This T cell receptor beta chain was captured by sequencing in a study of CD8 T cells in ankylosing spondylitis. As to this clonotype: What it binds is not known.

Preparation of TCR beta libraries was done by quantitative 5'-RACE with molecular barcodes. TCRdb re-analysed the 5' RACE reads in MiXCR, keeping a single row per CDR3 protein. The sample records about 340,000 distinct CDR3 sequences, 20% to 25% being singletons. Germline CDR1 and CDR2: LNHNV and YYDKDF (reference sequence). Trimming shortened V by 0 bases and J by 7 bases, and 12 bases separated the two germline ends. The CDR3 runs to 15 residues. General study findings and limits: Some of the motif variants had earlier been found in reactive arthritis patients' fluid and blood. About 8 highly homologous variants made up a TCR beta motif, and this motif appeared characteristic of ankylosing spondylitis blood. Relatively scarce in peripheral blood, disease-linked clones were CD8+.

The receptor was isolated from a male donor with ankylosing spondylitis or in good health (not recorded which). The chain recombines TRBV15 with TRBJ2-2; D may be TRBD2 (6 bases). Sequencing used blood, either unsorted or a sorted T cell fraction (not recorded which). CDR3 sequence reads: CATSRDVLAGGELFF. In nucleotides, the CDR3 is TGTGCCACCAGCAGAGATGTACTAGCTGGCGGGGAGCTGTTTTTT.